The clone carrying this TCR beta chain was counted a single time. The data originate from a study of blood T cell repertoires in COVID-19. Overall study: The United States, Italy and Spain were the sources of the acute and convalescent COVID-19 samples.

Cohorts were assigned according to the clinical history that participants reported. Libraries were prepared by immunoSEQ multiplex PCR; TCRdb keeps only in-frame clonotypes and omits some of them. Of more than 250,000 clones in the sample, roughly 88% are singletons; the top ten hold over 2%. CDR3 size: 14 residues. Per the germline V gene, CDR1 is SEHNR and CDR2 is FQNEAQ (reference sequence). The ends were cut back, 8 bases at V and 5 bases at J, with 15 bases in the middle. This sequence joins TRBV7-9 and TRBJ1-4; tentative D call: TRBD1 (6 bases). Sequences were obtained from PBMCs or T cells enriched from blood (not recorded which). The TCR originated in a man aged 25-45 years who had recovered from COVID-19. The CDR3 region is CASSMGGLNEKLFF. In nucleotides, the CDR3 is TGTGCCAGCTCGATGGGGGGCCTCAATGAAAAACTGTTTTTT. The whole variable domain, filled in from reference TRBV7-9 and TRBJ1-4, reads DTGVSQNPRHKITKRGQNVTFRCDPISEHNRLYWYRQTLGQGPEFLTYFQNEAQLEKSRLLSDRFSAERPKGSFSTLEIQRTEQGDSAMYLCASSMGGLNEKLFFGSGTQLSVL.